The 7 T cell receptor beta chains in this list originate from one sample, sequenced in a study of CD4 T cells in relation to SARS-CoV-2 and coronaviruses. The assay was immunoSEQ multiplex PCR, and TCRdb's table has in-frame clones only and misses some. The table shows more than 50,000 clones, with roughly 90% occurring only once. Before the COVID-19 pandemic, during about 2010-2018, CD4+ T cells were taken from unexposed donors. Material: memory CD4+ T cells from PBMCs. These receptors all stem from a human donor in good health.

The chain links TRBV2 to TRBJ1-2, with 8 bases fitting TRBD1. Trimming removed 6 bases from V and 2 bases from J; junction bases left unmatched: 8. This CDR3 is 15 amino acids long. Germline V gene data show CDR1 as SNHLY and CDR2 as FYNNEI. The CDR3 DNA follows: TGTGCCAGCAGGCAACAGGGGGTCGGAAACTATGGCTACACCTTC. Residues: CASRQQGVGNYGYTF.

The genes are TRBV18 and TRBJ2-2, with D tentatively TRBD1 (6 bases). CDR1 and CDR2 from the germline V gene are KGHSH and LQKENI. V lost 8 bases and J 4 bases, leaving 17 bases between the germline ends. CDR3 length equals 15 residues. The CDR3 spells CASRSGQGFTGELFF. The DNA of the CDR3 is TGTGCCAGCAGGAGCGGCCAGGGGTTCACCGGGGAGCTGTTTTTT.

This chain joins TRBV18 and TRBJ2-1; tentatively, D is TRBD1 (6 bases). The CDR3 length is 14 residues. The germline V gene has CDR1 KGHSH and CDR2 LQKENI. V was trimmed by 3 bases and J by 3 bases, leaving 9 bases between them. CDR3 coding DNA: TGTGCCAGCTCACCCTCAGGGGTCTACAATGAGCAGTTCTTC. Translated: CASSPSGVYNEQFF.

This clone was detected a few times. This rearrangement joins TRBV6-6 to TRBJ1-4; D is unresolved. CDR3 length: 15 residues. V was clipped by 6 bases and J by 3 bases, with 14 bases between them. Germline-derived CDR1 and CDR2 are MNHNY and SVGAGI (reference sequence). The CDR3 DNA follows: TGTGCCAGCAGGAGGGCGGAAAGGGCTAATGAAAAACTGTTTTTT. This sequence encodes CASRRAERANEKLFF.

The V call is TRBV19, the J call TRBJ1-5; 8 bases are shared with TRBD1. V dropped 10 bases and J dropped 2; count of bases not matched to a gene: 10. The germline V gene has CDR1 LNHDA and CDR2 SQIVND (reference sequence). This CDR3 comprises 15 residues. Here the CDR3 DNA reads TGTGCCACCACGCAGGCAGGGGGCCGCAATCAGCCCCAGCATTTT. This translates into CATTQAGGRNQPQHF. Drawing the rest from reference TRBV19 and TRBJ1-5, the complete variable domain is DGGITQSPKYLFRKEGQNVTLSCEQNLNHDAMYWYRQDPGQGLRLIYYSQIVNDFQKGDIAEGYSVSREKKESFPLTVTSAQKNPTAFYLCATTQAGGRNQPQHFGDGTRLSIL.

This clone came up a few times. The V gene is TRBV4-1, the J gene TRBJ1-4, with 8 bases identical to TRBD1. CDR3 length: 17 amino acids. V was pared by 0 bases and J by 6 bases, with 9 bases of the junction left unmatched. Per germline, CDR1 MGHRA and CDR2 YSYEKL. CDR3 region: CASSQEGQGRTDEKLFF. The CDR3 nucleotides read TGCGCCAGCAGCCAAGAAGGACAGGGACGGACTGATGAAAAACTGTTTTTT.

The V gene is TRBV19, the J gene TRBJ2-3; 7 bases agree with TRBD2. J gave up 4 bases and V 6 bases, and 10 bases lay outside the gene matches. From germline, CDR1 is LNHDA and CDR2 SQIVND (reference sequence). The CDR3 sequence is 15 residues long. The CDR3 DNA reads TGTGCCAGTAGAAGCGGGGCACGTGGTTCAGATACGCAGTATTTT. Translating it yields CASRSGARGSDTQYF.